Sequencing of this T cell receptor beta chain was carried out in a study of PD-L1 blockade in urothelial cancer. Study summary: Patients initiated atezolizumab at some point between 2014 and 2015 at 1,200 mg intravenously every 3 weeks. Reported median T cell count for blood samples was 110,000 to 150,000. Of 28 to 35 patients, some 24 were males with bladder-origin urothelial cancer.

TCRdb's table, derived via immunoSEQ multiplex PCR, lists solely in-frame clones and lacks some. The sample lists about 83,000 clones, around 87% occurring once. The diagnosis in patients was locally advanced or metastatic urothelial carcinoma. The CDR3 extends over 16 amino acids. Trimming cost V 4 bases and J 0 bases; bases outside gene matches: 5. CDR1 is SNHLY and CDR2 is FYNNEI in the germline V gene. The clonotype comes from an older woman with urothelial cancer. V usage is TRBV2 and J usage is TRBJ1-3; TRBD1 matches at 8 bases. The sequenced sample was PBMCs, obtained around atezolizumab (anti-PD-L1) treatment. CDR3 DNA sequence: TGTGCCAGCAGTGGACAGGGGACTCTCTCTGGAAACACCATATATTTT. Translation gives CASSGQGTLSGNTIYF.